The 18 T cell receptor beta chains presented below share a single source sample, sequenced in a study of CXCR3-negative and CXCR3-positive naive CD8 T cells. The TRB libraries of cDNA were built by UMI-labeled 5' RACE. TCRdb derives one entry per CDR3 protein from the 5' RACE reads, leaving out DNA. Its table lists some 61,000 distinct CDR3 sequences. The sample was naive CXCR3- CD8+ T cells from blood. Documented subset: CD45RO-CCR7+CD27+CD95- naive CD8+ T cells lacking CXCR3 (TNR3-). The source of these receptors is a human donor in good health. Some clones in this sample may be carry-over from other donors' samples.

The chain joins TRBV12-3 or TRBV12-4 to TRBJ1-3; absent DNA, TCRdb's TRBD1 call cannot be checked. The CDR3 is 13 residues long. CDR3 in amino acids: CASSLSGKNTIYF.

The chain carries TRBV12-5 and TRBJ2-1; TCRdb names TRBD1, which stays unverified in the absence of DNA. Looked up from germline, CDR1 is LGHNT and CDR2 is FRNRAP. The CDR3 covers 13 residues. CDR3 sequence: CASIGTADNEQFF.

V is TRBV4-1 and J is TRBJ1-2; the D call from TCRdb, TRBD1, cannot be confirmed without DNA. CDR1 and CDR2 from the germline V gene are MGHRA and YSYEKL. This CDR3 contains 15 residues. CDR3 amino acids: CASSQGDRVDYGYTF.

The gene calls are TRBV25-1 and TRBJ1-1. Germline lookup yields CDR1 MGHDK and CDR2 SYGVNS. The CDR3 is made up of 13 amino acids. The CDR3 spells CASSDNPNTEAFF.

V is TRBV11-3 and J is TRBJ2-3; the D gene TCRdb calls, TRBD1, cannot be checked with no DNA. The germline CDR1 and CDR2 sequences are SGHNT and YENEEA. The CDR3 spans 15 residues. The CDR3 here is CASSSPGQGSDTQYF.

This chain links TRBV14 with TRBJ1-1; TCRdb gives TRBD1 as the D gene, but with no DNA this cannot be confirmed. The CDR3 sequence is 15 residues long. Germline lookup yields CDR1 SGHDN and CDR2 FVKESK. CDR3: CASSQEWVKGTEAFF.

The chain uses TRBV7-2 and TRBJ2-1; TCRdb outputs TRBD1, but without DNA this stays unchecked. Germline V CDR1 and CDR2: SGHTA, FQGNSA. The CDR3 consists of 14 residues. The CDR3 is CASSFAGTNNEQFF.

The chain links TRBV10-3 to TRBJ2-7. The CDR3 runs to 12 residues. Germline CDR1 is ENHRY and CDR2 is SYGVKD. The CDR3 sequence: CAIGPTSYEQYF.

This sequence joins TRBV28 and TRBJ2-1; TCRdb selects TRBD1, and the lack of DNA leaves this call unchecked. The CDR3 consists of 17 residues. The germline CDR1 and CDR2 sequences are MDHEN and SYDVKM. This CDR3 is CASSPLVFAGGYNEQFF.

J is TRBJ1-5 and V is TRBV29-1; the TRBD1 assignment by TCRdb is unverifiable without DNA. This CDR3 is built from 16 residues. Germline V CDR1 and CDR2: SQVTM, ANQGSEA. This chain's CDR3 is CSVELPGAISNQPQHF.

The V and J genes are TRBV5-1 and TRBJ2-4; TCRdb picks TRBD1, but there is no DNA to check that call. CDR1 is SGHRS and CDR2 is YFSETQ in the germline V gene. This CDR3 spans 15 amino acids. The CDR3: CASSLKGTDKNIQYF.

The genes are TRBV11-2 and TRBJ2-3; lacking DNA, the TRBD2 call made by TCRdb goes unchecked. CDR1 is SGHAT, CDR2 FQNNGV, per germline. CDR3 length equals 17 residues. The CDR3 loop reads CASSLDPAGVSTDTQYF. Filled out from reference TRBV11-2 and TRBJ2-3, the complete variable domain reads EAGVAQSPRYKIIEKRQSVAFWCNPISGHATLYWYQQILGQGPKLLIQFQNNGVVDDSQLPKDRFSAERLKGVDSTLKIQPAKLEDSAVYLCASSLDPAGVSTDTQYFGPGTRLTVL.

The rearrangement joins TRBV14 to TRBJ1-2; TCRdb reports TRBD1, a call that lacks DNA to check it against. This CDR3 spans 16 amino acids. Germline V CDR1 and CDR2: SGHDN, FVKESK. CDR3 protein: CASSQVIGETVPGYTF.

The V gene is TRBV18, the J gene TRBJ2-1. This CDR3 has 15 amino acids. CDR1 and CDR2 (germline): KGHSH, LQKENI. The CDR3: CASSPLITAHNEQFF.

The CDR3 sequence: CASSFRGGYTEAFF. The chain has TRBV5-4 and TRBJ1-1; the TRBD1 assignment by TCRdb is unverifiable without DNA. CDR1 and CDR2 from the germline V gene are SGHNT and YYREEE (reference sequence). The CDR3 has 14 residues.

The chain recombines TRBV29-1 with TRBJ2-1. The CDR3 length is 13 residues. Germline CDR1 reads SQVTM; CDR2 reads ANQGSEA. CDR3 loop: CSVEDLQDNEQFF.

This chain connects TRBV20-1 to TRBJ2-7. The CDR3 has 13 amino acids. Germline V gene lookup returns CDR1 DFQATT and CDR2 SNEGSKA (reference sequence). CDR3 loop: CSAREPWTYEQYF.

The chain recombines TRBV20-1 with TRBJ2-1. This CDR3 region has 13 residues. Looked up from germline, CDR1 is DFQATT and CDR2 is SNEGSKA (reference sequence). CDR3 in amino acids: CSASSVSYNEQFF.